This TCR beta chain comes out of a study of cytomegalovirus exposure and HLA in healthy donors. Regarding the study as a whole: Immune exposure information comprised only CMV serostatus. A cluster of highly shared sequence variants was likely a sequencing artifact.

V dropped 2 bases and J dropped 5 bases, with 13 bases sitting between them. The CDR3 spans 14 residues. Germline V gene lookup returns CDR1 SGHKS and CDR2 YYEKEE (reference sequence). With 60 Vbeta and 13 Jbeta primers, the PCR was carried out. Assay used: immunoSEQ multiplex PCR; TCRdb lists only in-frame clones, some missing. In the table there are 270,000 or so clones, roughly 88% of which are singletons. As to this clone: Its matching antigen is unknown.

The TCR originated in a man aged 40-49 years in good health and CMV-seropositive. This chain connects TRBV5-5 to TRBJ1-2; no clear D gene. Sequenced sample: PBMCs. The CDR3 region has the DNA TGTGCCAGCAGCTTTTCAGCAGGCATTTATGGCTACACCTTC. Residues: CASSFSAGIYGYTF.